This T cell receptor beta chain was documented in a study of blood T cell repertoires in COVID-19. About the study: Samples came from the United States, Italy and Spain, spanning acute and convalescent COVID-19. Nucleic acid was either cDNA or gDNA, and it came from T cells, B-cell-depleted T cells, or PBMCs.

The CDR3 is 13 amino acids. Germline-derived CDR1 and CDR2 are SGHNT and YENEEA. Trimming took off 6 bases at V and 3 bases at J, with 11 bases between the two ends. Only in-frame clones appear in the TCRdb table, and some are missing; sequencing was by immunoSEQ multiplex PCR. The data contain about 73,000 clones, approximately 77% of them seen just once; the ten biggest clones take up over 2%. Sequenced sample: peripheral blood. The chain is built from TRBV11-3 and TRBJ1-1; weak D call: TRBD1 (6 bases). The source of this sequence is a man between 65 and 85 years old with COVID-19, enrolled during active disease. The CDR3 DNA follows: TGTGCCAGCAGTCCGGACAGATACACTGAAGCTTTCTTT. It is translated as CASSPDRYTEAFF.